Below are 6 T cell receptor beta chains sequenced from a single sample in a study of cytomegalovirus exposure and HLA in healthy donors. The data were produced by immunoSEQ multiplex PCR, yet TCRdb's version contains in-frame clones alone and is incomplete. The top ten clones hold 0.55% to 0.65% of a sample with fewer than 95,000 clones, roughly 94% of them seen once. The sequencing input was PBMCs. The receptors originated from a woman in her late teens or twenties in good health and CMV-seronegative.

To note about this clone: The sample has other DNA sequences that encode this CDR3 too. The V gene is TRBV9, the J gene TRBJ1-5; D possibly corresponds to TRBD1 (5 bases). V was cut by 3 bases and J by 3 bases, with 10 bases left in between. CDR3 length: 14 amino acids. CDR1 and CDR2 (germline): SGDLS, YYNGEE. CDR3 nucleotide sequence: TGTGCCAGCAGCGCCGACAGCTCCAATCAGCCCCAGCATTTT. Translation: CASSADSSNQPQHF.

The CDR3 coding sequence is TGTGCCAGCAGCTGGGGACACTTGGAAAAACTGTTTTTT. The encoded protein is CASSWGHLEKLFF. This sequence joins TRBV5-6 and TRBJ1-4; tentatively, D is TRBD1 (6 bases). Trimming took off 3 bases at V and 8 bases at J, with 11 bases between the two ends. Germline V gene sequence: CDR1 SGHDT, CDR2 YYEEEE. The CDR3 totals 13 residues. Using reference TRBV5-6 and TRBJ1-4 for the parts outside the CDR3, the full variable domain is DAGVTQSPTHLIKTRGQQVTLRCSPKSGHDTVSWYQQALGQGPQFIFQYYEEEERQRGNFPDRFSGHQFPNYSSELNVNALLLGDSALYLCASSWGHLEKLFFGSGTQLSVL.

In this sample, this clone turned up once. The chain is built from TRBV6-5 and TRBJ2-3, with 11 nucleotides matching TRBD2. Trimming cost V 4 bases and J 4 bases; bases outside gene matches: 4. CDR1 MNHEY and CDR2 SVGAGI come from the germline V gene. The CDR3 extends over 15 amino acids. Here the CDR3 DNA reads TGTGCCAGCAGTTCCCGACTAGCGGGGTCAGATACGCAGTATTTT. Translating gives CASSSRLAGSDTQYF.

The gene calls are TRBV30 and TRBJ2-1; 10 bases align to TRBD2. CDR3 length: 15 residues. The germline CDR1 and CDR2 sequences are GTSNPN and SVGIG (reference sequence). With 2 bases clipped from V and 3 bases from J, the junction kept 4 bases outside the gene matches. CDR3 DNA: TGTGCCTGGAGTCGTAGCGGGGGGCTCTACAATGAGCAGTTCTTC. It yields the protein CAWSRSGGLYNEQFF. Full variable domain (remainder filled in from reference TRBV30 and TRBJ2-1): SQTIHQWPATLVQPVGSPLSLECTVEGTSNPNLYWYRQAAGRGLQLLFYSVGIGQISSEVPQNLSASRPQDRQFILSSKKLLLSDSGFYLCAWSRSGGLYNEQFFGPGTRLTVL.

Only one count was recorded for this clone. CDR3: CASGTGSPNEQYF. In nucleotides, the CDR3 is TGTGCCAGCGGGACAGGTTCCCCAAACGAGCAGTACTTC. V usage is TRBV6-5 and J usage is TRBJ2-7; 8 nucleotides agree with TRBD1. The CDR3 runs 13 residues. Trimming took 8 bases from V and 5 from J; bases not matched to a gene: 8. Germline V gene data show CDR1 as MNHEY and CDR2 as SVGAGI.

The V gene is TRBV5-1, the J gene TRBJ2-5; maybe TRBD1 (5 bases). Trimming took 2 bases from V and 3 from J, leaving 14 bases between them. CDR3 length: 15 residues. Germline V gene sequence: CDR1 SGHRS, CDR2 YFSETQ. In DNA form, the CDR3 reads TGCGCCAGCAGCTTACTAACGGACACGAAAGAGACCCAGTACTTC. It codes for CASSLLTDTKETQYF. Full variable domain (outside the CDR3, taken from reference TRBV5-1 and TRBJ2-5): KAGVTQTPRYLIKTRGQQVTLSCSPISGHRSVSWYQQTPGQGLQFLFEYFSETQRNKGNFPGRFSGRQFSNSRSEMNVSTLELGDSALYLCASSLLTDTKETQYFGPGTRLLVL.